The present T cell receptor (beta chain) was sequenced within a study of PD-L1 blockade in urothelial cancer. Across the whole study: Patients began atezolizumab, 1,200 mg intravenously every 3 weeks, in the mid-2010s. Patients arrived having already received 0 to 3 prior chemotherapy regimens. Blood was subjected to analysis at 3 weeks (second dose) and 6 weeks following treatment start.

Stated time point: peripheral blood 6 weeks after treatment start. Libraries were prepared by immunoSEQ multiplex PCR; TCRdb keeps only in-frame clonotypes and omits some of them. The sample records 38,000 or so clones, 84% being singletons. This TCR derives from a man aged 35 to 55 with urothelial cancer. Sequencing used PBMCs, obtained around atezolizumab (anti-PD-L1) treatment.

The CDR3 is CSAPQTSGPEDTQYF. The CDR3 DNA reads TGCAGCGCTCCCCAGACTAGCGGGCCAGAGGATACGCAGTATTTT. The rearrangement uses TRBV29-1 and TRBJ2-3; 10 nucleotides agree with TRBD2. The CDR3 is 15 amino acids. Germline CDR1 and CDR2: SQVTM and ANQGSEA. With 7 bases clipped from V and 6 bases from J, the junction kept 13 bases outside the gene matches.